This TCR beta chain was recovered during a study of cytomegalovirus exposure and HLA in healthy donors. The V end lost 3 bases, the J end lost 6 bases, and 15 bases lay between the germline ends. The germline CDR1 and CDR2 sequences are LGHNA and YSLEER. The CDR3 totals 14 residues. With 60 Vbeta and 13 Jbeta primers, the PCR was carried out. TCRdb keeps only in-frame clones here, not all; method: immunoSEQ multiplex PCR. The repertoire has around 140,000 clones, roughly four fifths of them found once; the top ten carry less than 3%. The sequence came from a male donor in good health and CMV-seronegative. The source material was PBMCs. The chain is built from TRBV4-3 and TRBJ2-7, with D maybe TRBD2 (6 bases). The CDR3 protein is CASSHGGASGEQYF. The CDR3 nucleotides are TGCGCCAGCAGCCATGGCGGGGCCTCCGGCGAGCAGTACTTC.